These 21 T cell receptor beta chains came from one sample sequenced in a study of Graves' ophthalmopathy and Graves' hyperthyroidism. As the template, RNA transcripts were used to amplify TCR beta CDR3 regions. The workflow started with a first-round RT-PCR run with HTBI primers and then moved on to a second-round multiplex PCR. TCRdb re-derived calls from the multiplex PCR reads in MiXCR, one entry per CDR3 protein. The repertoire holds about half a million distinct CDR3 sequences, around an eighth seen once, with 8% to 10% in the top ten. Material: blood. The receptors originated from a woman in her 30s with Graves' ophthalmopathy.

The CDR3 loop is CASSPWTSGSFSPDTQYF. CDR3 nucleotide sequence: TGTGCCAGCAGCCCTTGGACTAGCGGGAGTTTCTCCCCAGATACGCAGTATTTT. This chain joins TRBV28 and TRBJ2-3; 13 positions match TRBD2. CDR1 and CDR2 (germline): MDHEN, SYDVKM. After removal of 6 bases from V and 4 bases from J, the junction contained 13 bases not matched to a gene. The CDR3 length is 18 residues.

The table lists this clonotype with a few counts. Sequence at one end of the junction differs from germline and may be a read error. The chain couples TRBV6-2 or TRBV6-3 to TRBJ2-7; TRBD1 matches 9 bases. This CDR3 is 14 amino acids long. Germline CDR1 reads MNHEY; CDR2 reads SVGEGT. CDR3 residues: CASSLWDRAHEQDF. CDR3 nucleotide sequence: TGTGCCAGCAGTCTTTGGGACAGGGCCCACGAGCAGGACTTC.

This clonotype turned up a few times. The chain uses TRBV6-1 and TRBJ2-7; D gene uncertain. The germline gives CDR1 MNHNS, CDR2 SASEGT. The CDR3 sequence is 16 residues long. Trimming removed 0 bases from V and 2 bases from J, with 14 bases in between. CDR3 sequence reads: CASSEAVWSPPYEQYF. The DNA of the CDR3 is TGTGCCAGCAGTGAAGCTGTTTGGTCACCTCCCTACGAGCAGTACTTC.

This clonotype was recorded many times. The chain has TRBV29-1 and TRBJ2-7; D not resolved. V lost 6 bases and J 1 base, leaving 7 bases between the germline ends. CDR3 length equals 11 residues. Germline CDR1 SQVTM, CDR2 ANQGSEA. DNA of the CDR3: TGCAGCGTACGACTGTCCTACGAGCAGTACTTC. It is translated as CSVRLSYEQYF.

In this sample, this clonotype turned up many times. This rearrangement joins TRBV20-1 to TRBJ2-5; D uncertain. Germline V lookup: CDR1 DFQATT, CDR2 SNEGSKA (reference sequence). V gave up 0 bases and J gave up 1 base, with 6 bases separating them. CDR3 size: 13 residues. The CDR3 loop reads CSARDGVQETQYF. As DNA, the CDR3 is TGCAGTGCTAGAGATGGGGTCCAAGAGACCCAGTACTTC.

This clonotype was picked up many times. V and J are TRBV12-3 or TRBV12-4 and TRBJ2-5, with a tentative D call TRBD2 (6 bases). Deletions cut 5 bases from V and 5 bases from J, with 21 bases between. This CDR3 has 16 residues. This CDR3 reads CASSQTKTRVEETQYF. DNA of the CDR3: TGTGCCAGCAGTCAAACCAAGACTAGAGTCGAGGAGACCCAGTACTTC.

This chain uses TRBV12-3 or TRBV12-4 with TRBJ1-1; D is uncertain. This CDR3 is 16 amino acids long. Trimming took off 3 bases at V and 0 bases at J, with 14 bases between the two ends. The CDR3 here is CASSFADLIMNTEAFF. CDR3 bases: TGTGCCAGCAGTTTCGCCGACCTTATAATGAACACTGAAGCTTTCTTT.

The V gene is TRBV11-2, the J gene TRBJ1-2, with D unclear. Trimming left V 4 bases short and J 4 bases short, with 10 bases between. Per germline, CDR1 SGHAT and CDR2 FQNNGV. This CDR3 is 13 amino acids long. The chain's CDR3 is CASSSSHFYGYTF. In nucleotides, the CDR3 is TGTGCCAGCAGCTCCTCCCACTTCTATGGCTACACCTTC.

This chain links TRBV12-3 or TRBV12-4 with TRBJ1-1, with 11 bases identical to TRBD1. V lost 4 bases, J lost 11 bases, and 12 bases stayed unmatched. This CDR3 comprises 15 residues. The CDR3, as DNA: TGTGCCAGCAGTTCCCGGACAGGGGGCGTCAATAAGGCTTTCTTT. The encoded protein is CASSSRTGGVNKAFF.

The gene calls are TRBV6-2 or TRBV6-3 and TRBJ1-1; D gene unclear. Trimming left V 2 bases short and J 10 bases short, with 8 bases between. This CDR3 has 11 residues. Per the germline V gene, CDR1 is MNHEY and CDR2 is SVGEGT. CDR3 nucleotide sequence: TGTGCCAGCAGTTACCTGGCGGGAGCTTTCTTT. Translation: CASSYLAGAFF.

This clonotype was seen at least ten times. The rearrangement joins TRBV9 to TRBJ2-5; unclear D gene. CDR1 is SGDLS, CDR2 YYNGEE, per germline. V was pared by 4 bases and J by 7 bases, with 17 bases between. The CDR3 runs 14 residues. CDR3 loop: CASSPGSLLWTQYF. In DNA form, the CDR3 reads TGTGCCAGCAGCCCAGGATCCCTCCTGTGGACCCAGTACTTC. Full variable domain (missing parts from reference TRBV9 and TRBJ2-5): DSGVTQTPKHLITATGQRVTLRCSPRSGDLSVYWYQQSLDQGLQFLIQYYNGEERAKGNILERFSAQQFPDLHSELNLSSLELGDSALYFCASSPGSLLWTQYFGPGTRLLVL.

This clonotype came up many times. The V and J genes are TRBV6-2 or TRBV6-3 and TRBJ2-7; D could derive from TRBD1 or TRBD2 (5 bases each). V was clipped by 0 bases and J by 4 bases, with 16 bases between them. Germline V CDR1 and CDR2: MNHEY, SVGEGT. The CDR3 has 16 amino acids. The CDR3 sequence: CASSYSLAGREYEQYF. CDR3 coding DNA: TGTGCCAGCAGTTACTCCCTAGCCGGCAGGGAGTACGAGCAGTACTTC.

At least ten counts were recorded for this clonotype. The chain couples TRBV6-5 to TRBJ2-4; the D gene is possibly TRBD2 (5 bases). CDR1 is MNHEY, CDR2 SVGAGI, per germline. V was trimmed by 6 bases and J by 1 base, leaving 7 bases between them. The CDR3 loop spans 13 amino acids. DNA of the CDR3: TGTGCCAGCAGGTCGGGGGCCAAAAACATTCAGTACTTC. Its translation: CASRSGAKNIQYF.

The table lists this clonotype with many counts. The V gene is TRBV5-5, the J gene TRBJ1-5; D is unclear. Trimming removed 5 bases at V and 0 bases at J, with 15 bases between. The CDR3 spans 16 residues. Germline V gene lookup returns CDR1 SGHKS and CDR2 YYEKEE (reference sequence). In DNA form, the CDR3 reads TGTGCCAGCAGTCGCCTTCCGGGAGGTAGCAATCAGCCCCAGCATTTT. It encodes CASSRLPGGSNQPQHF.

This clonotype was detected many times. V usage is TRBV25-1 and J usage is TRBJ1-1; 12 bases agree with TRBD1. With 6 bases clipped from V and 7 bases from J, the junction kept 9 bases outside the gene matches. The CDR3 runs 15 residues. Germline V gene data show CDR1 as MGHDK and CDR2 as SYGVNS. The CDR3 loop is CASRGTGGFRNEAFF. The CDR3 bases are TGTGCCAGCAGAGGGACAGGGGGCTTTAGGAATGAAGCTTTCTTT. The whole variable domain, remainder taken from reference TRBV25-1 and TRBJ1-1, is EADIYQTPRYLVIGTGKKITLECSQTMGHDKMYWYQQDPGMELHLIHYSYGVNSTEKGDLSSESTVSRIRTEHFPLTLESARPSHTSQYLCASRGTGGFRNEAFFGQGTRLTVV.

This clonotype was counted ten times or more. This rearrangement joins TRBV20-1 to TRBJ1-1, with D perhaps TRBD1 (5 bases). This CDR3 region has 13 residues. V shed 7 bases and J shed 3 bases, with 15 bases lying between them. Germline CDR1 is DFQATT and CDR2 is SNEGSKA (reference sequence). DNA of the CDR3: TGCAGTGGTAGCAACCGAGGGGACACTGAAGCTTTCTTT. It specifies CSGSNRGDTEAFF.

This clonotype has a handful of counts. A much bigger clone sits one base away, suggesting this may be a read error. In DNA form, the CDR3 reads TGTGCCAGCAGCTTGGACAGGGTTGTAACTGAAGCTTGCTTT. This encodes CASSLDRVVTEACF. The chain has TRBV11-2 and TRBJ1-1; TRBD1 aligns across 8 bases. Germline CDR1 SGHAT, CDR2 FQNNGV. This CDR3 region has 14 residues.

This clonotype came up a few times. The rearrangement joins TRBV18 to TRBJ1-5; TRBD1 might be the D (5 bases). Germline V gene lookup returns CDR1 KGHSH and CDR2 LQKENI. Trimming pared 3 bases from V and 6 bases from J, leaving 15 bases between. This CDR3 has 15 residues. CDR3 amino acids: CASSPGAKGFQPQHF. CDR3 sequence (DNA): TGTGCCAGCTCACCTGGGGCTAAGGGCTTTCAGCCCCAGCATTTT.

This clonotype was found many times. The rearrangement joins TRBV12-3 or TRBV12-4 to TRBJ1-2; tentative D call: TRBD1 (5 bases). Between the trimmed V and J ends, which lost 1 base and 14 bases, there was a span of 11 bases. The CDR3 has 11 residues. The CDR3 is CASSLGGGSTF. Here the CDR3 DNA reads TGTGCCAGCAGTTTAGGTGGGGGATCGACCTTC.

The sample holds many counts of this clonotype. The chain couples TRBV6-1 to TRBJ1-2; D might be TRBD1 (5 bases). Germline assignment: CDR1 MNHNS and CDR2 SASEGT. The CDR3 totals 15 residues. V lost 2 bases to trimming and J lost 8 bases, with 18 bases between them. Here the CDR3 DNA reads TGTGCCAGCAGTGAAATGCCTAGGGGCGCGGGGGGCTACACCTTC. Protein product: CASSEMPRGAGGYTF.

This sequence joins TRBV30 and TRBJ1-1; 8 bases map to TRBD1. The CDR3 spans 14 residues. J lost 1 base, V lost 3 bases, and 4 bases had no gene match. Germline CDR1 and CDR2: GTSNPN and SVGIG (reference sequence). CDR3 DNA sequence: TGTGCCTGGAGAATAGACAGGGGGAACACTGAAGCTTTCTTT. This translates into CAWRIDRGNTEAFF.